This T cell receptor (beta chain) was captured by sequencing in a study of shared clonotypes between healthy human individuals. Sorted-subset replicate PCRs used around 200 ng of genomic DNA. This amount corresponded to tens of thousands of T cell genomes. The table came from immunoSEQ multiplex PCR; TCRdb's copy has only in-frame clones and leaves some out. The data hold a few million clones, with approximately 94% observed a single time. For this clone: The antigen is undetermined.

Study conclusions and caveats: Naive CD4 clonotypes were shared across a handful of donors at roughly 5.3%. The sole specimen, blood, was sampled, and tissue repertoires likely differ.

V was shortened by 5 bases and J by 1 base, with 10 bases between the two germline ends. CDR3 size: 14 residues. CDR1 and CDR2 from the germline V gene are SGHRS and YFSETQ. The sample taken for sequencing was naive CD4+ T cells sorted from blood. The subset is: CD45RA+ positively selected. The rearrangement uses TRBV5-1 and TRBJ2-1; D is undetermined. This receptor was identified in a man aged 18 to 29 in good health. The CDR3 loop reads CASREEESYNEQFF. For the CDR3, the DNA is TGCGCCAGCAGGGAAGAGGAGTCCTACAATGAGCAGTTCTTC.